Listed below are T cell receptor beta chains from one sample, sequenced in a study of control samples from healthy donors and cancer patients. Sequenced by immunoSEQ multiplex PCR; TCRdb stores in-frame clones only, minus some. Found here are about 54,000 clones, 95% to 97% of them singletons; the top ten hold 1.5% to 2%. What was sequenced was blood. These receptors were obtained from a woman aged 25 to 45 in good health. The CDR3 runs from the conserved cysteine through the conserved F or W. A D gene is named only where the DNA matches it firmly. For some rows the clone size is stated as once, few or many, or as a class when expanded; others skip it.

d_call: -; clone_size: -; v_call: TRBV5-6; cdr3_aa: CASSLVPGVGEQFF
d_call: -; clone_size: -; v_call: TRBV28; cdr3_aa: CASSLYRFGANVLTF
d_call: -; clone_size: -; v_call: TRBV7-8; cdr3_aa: CASSLSRNTGELFF
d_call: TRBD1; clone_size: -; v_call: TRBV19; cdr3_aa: CASSMQGATNTEAFF
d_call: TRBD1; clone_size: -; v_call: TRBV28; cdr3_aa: CASSAPTGGLPGEQYF
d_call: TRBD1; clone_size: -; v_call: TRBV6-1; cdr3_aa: CASSDLVWAGGMWEKLFF
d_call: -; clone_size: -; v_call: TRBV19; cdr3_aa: CASSIISGTDGELFF
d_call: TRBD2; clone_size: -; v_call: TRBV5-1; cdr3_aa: CASSFAGGPNNEQFF
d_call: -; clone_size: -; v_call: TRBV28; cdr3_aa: CASSLLTGPGYGYTF
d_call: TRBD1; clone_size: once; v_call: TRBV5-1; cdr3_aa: CASSKDRAHEQFF
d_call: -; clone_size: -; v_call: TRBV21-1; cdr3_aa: CASSNYQPQHF
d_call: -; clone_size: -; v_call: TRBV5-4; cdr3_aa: CASSLGESGTDTQYF
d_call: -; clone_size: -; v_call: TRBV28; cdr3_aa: CASSPPGATPGGYTF
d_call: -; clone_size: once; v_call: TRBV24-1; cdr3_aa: CATSDSDRIEAFF
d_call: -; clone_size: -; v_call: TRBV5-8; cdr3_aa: CASSLAGEYF
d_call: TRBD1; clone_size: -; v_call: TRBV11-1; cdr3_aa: CASSATDRVGNTIYF
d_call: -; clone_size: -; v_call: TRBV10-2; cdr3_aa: CASSDVPYEQYF
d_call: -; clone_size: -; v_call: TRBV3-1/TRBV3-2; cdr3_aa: CASSQVGGGTEAFF
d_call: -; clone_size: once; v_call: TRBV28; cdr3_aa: CASSVTGAPQHF
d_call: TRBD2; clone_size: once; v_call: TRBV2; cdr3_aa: CASSGSGRAYNEQFF
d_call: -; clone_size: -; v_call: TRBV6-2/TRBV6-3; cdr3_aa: CASSYSSAYEQYF
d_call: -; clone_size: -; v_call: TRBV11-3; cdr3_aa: CASSFTGSDEQYF
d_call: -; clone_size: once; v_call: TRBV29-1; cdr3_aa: CSVEPQSTEAFF
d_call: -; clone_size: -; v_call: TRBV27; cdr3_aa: CASSLSPVLSGANVLTF
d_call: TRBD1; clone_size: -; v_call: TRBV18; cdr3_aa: CASSPTGEGYTF
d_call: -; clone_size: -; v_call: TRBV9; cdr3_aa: CASMRGMGPRSYEQYF
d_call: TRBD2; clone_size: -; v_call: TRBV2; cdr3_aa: CASIYGSGRDEQFF
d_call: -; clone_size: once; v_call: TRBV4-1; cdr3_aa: CASSQFTTTSSYEQYF
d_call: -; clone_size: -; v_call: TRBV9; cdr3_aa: CASSPDVGQPQHF
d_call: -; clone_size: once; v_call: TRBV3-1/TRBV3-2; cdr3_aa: CASSHSRAAYEQYF
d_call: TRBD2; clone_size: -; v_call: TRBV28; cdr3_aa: CASSLSLAGRYPNF
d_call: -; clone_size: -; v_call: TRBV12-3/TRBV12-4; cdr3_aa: CASKEAGSNEQFF
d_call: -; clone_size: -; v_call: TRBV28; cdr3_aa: CASSSRDQSTDTQYF